A selection of T cell receptor beta chains follows, all from one sample in a study of cytomegalovirus exposure and HLA in healthy donors. The method was immunoSEQ multiplex PCR; TCRdb's version includes in-frame clones alone and lacks a portion of them. The sample holds fewer than 200,000 clones, roughly 80% seen once. The sample taken for sequencing was PBMCs. These receptor sequences come from a woman under 30 in good health and CMV-seronegative. Each CDR3 is given with its conserved first and last residue. The D gene is left open where the match is weak. Rows may omit the clone size; those that give it use once, few, many or a size class.

clone_size j_call d_call cdr3_length v_call cdr3_aa cdr3_nt
once TRBJ2-4 . 17 TRBV14 CASSQDYGYRAKNIQYF TGTGCCAGCAGCCAAGATTACGGGTATAGGGCCAAAAACATTCAGTACTTC
. TRBJ2-7 TRBD1 12 TRBV29-1 CSAGQSSYEQYF TGCAGCGCGGGACAGAGCTCCTACGAGCAGTACTTC
. TRBJ2-1 TRBD1 13 TRBV9 CASSDRTGNEQFF TGTGCCAGCAGCGATCGGACAGGGAATGAGCAGTTCTTC
. TRBJ1-2 TRBD1 14 TRBV29-1 CSVSGTGGSSGYTF TGCAGCGTTAGTGGAACAGGGGGCAGTAGTGGCTACACCTTC
once TRBJ2-7 . 13 TRBV7-9 CASSLNPGDEQYF TGTGCCAGCAGCTTAAACCCAGGGGACGAGCAGTACTTC
. TRBJ2-1 . 11 TRBV20-1 CSATREREQFF TGCAGTGCAACTAGAGAGCGTGAGCAGTTCTTC
. TRBJ2-7 TRBD1 14 TRBV6-6 CASSYPGQAVGQYF TGTGCCAGCAGTTACCCCGGACAGGCGGTCGGGCAGTACTTC
. TRBJ2-7 TRBD1 15 TRBV2 CASSESGQGGYEQYF TGTGCCAGCAGTGAATCGGGACAGGGCGGCTACGAGCAGTACTTC
. TRBJ1-5 . 19 TRBV27 CASSPHHKQGRDSNQPQHF TGTGCCAGCAGCCCACACCACAAACAGGGAAGGGATAGCAATCAGCCCCAGCATTTT
. TRBJ2-7 TRBD1 14 TRBV28 CASKKGQVGYEQYF TGTGCCAGCAAGAAAGGACAGGTGGGCTACGAGCAGTACTTC
. TRBJ2-5 TRBD2 16 TRBV5-4 CASSLDMTSRRETQYF TGTGCCAGCAGCTTGGACATGACTAGCCGCCGGGAGACCCAGTACTTC
. TRBJ1-1 . 13 TRBV6-6 CASSQEVPTEAFF TGTGCCAGCAGTCAGGAGGTCCCCACTGAAGCTTTCTTT
. TRBJ2-5 . 11 TRBV28 CASNRGETQYF TGTGCCAGTAATAGGGGAGAGACCCAGTACTTC
once TRBJ2-2 . 13 TRBV6-5 CASRRQPTGELFF TGTGCCAGCAGGCGACAGCCCACCGGGGAGCTGTTTTTT
. TRBJ2-7 . 12 TRBV11-2 CASGMTEDEQYF TGTGCCAGCGGCATGACGGAGGACGAGCAGTACTTC
. TRBJ2-7 TRBD2 16 TRBV4-2 CASSQGVGLAAYEQYF TGTGCCAGCAGCCAAGGCGTGGGACTAGCGGCCTACGAGCAGTACTTC
. TRBJ2-7 . 17 TRBV4-1 CASSPTIMTGRLYEQYF TGCGCCAGCAGCCCGACGATAATGACAGGAAGGCTCTACGAGCAGTACTTC
. TRBJ2-1 TRBD2 21 TRBV27 CAIDPGLAGLELVGPYNEQFF TGTGCCATCGATCCGGGACTAGCGGGACTGGAATTAGTAGGCCCCTACAATGAGCAGTTCTTC
. TRBJ2-1 TRBD2 17 TRBV11-2 CASSLDGLASSYNEQFF TGTGCCAGCAGCTTAGATGGACTAGCGAGCTCCTACAATGAGCAGTTCTTC
. TRBJ2-1 TRBD2 17 TRBV5-1 CASSYNRPGLADNEQFF TGCGCCAGCAGCTACAACCGTCCCGGACTAGCAGACAATGAGCAGTTCTTC
. TRBJ1-2 . 12 TRBV19 CATSTWDYGYTF TGTGCCACCTCGACTTGGGACTATGGCTACACCTTC
few TRBJ2-5 . 14 TRBV27 CASSLGGGKGEQYF TGTGCCAGCAGTCTAGGGGGGGGCAAGGGGGAGCAGTACTTC
. TRBJ2-3 TRBD1 15 TRBV9 CASSAWDREFDTQYF TGTGCCAGCAGCGCTTGGGACAGGGAGTTTGATACGCAGTATTTT
few TRBJ2-3 TRBD2 16 TRBV6-5 CASSYGGGRLADTQYF TGTGCCAGCAGTTACGGGGGCGGGAGGTTGGCAGATACGCAGTATTTT
few TRBJ2-7 TRBD2 17 TRBV7-9 CASSRLVSGTRPSEQYF TGTGCCAGCAGCCGCCTTGTCTCCGGGACTAGACCCTCCGAGCAGTACTTC